This T cell receptor beta chain was obtained from a study of T cell responses to AZD1222 COVID-19 vaccine. V was clipped by 4 bases and J by 6 bases; unmatched bases: 6. Germline V lookup: CDR1 LGHDT, CDR2 YNNKEL (reference sequence). The CDR3 is 15 amino acids. Findings and limits, study-wide: CD4 TCRs covered the whole spike, strongest at regions 160-218 and 743-854. Most donors were white British and more were female, and clonal diversity was possibly underestimated.

Sequencing used immunoSEQ multiplex PCR; TCRdb keeps in-frame clones, though not all of them. The table shows more than 95,000 clones, with about 89% occurring only once. A word on this clone: Its specificity is unknown.

This clonotype originated in an adult in good health. The chain recombines TRBV3-1 (or the pseudogene TRBV3-2) with TRBJ2-1; 10 bases map to TRBD2. Sequencing was performed on peripheral blood, taken on day 0 of MenACWY control vaccination. The CDR3 loop reads CASSPTSGNTNEQFF. In nucleotides, the CDR3 is TGTGCCAGCAGCCCCACTAGCGGGAATACCAATGAGCAGTTCTTC.